This TCR beta chain was documented in a study of cytomegalovirus exposure and HLA in healthy donors (dated by TCRdb to about 2017). Broadly, across the study: An earlier analysis of roughly 500 of the donors reported roughly 300 Gb of sequence data and 117 million unique TCR beta sequences from some 180 million T cells. An early release covering some 640 HLA-typed donors comprised about 320 gigabases of sequencing data and tens of millions of unique TCR sequences. Of the roughly 400 genotyped donors, 70% to 90% were placed in the genetic ancestry cluster associated with self-reported Caucasian donors. The study aimed to test whether signatures of past pathogen exposure could be identified by cataloging public T cell receptors. The T cell repertoires of under 750 subjects were profiled by immunosequencing and related to cytomegalovirus serostatus. A separate validation cohort of roughly 110 different subjects was used in addition to the roughly 720-subject first cohort. The study combined high-throughput TCR immunosequencing, statistical association of individual TCRs with disease status, and machine learning to predict cytomegalovirus infection status. In a later analysis, previously published TCR beta repertoires from roughly 710 donors were re-analyzed and high-resolution HLA genotyping was added so that TCR occurrence patterns could be studied. In the later analysis, no new phenotypic data were used to find candidate immune exposures; instead, reliance was placed on TCR beta sequences and their occurrence across donors. In an earlier analysis of 550 to 700 of the donors, high-throughput TCR beta sequencing was used to judge whether each TCR beta V gene segment behaved as functional or pseudogenic. Donor age, sex, ethnicity and CMV serostatus were compiled together with the repertoire data. A later genetic analysis used genome-wide SNP genotypes for about three fifths of the roughly 700 donors, treating that subset as a discovery cohort. Every repertoire in the discovery cohort had been generated on one and the same sequencing platform. Both class I and class II loci were covered by HLA typing, at four-digit resolution. Typing coverage differed by locus: A, B, C, DRB1 and DQB1 were typed in roughly 629-630 donors, DQA1 in 500 to 550, DPA1 in 600 to 610, and DPB1 in approximately 450. Four to six DR-DQ haplotypes were handled as single units for association and clustering, since linkage in the cohort was strong. Across roughly 420 genotyped donors of the cohort, an average of about 240,000 unique TCR beta nucleotide sequences per donor were sequenced, and 15% to 20% of those sequences were non-productive.

In total, 500 to 700 healthy bone marrow donors made up the cohort. Cohort members were all nominally healthy when sampled, although unrecorded immune exposures were likely present. The donor was CMV seronegative and belonged to the group of 380 or so seronegative cohort members. A peripheral blood sample was provided by each donor, and peripheral blood mononuclear cells were used for TCR beta sequencing. Genomic DNA extraction from the blood cell samples was performed with the Qiagen DNeasy Blood Extraction Kit. Details on this clone: The clone's antigen remains unknown. Within one base of it there is no much larger clone, and no base qualities were kept.

Summary of the overall study and its limitations: Broadly in line with IMGT annotations, most TCR beta V segments showed up in productive rearrangements about 90% or about 30% of the time in an earlier analysis of 450 to 600 of the donors. The study listed 150 to 200 TCR beta chains as associated with cytomegalovirus. In vitro tests confirmed that a few of the cytomegalovirus-associated TCR beta chains recognize cytomegalovirus antigens. According to a later analysis, parvovirus B19, influenza, CMV and Epstein-Barr virus appeared linked to several top co-occurrence clusters. A later analysis found that most CMV-associated TCR beta chains appeared HLA-restricted, with HLA associations seemingly driven largely by CMV exposure. While some public TCRs were present in many individuals, most TCR sequences turned up only very rarely across donors. In a later analysis, some 18,000 TCR beta sequences were associated with specific HLA alleles at a false discovery rate of 0.05. According to a later genetic analysis, donors in an Asian-associated ancestry cluster had fewer N-insertions in productive TCRs than the approximately 650-donor mean. HLA typing was unavailable for some donors at each locus, so association tests used only the typed subset. Cytomegalovirus status was reported to be diagnosed by the classifier with high specificity and sensitivity in both the original and validation cohorts. A further reported finding was that TCR beta sequences accurately predicted the HLA-A and HLA-B alleles for most subjects in the first cohort. This cohort had only TCR beta chains sequenced, and the lack of alpha or paired-chain data limited which features could be detected. Correlated functional status among segregating V segments might be attributable to linkage disequilibrium, but an unknown experimental factor could not be ruled out. The presence/absence analyses assumed that sequencing depth was roughly uniform across donors, and that assumption may not be true. According to the authors, the approach could potentially be generalized to other disease states and immunological phenotypes. In a later analysis, HLA-associated TCR beta chains showed more clonal expansion and lower generation probabilities than non-associated chains that were equally common. Strong co-occurrence of HLA alleles, especially DR and DQ, made assigning TCR associations to individual alleles difficult. In a later analysis, the rate of TCR association differed among HLA loci, with DRB1 alleles having the most associated TCRs and HLA-C alleles having the fewest. An association between a missense DCLRE1C variant and V-gene and J-gene trimming of TCR beta chains was found in a later genetic analysis and replicated in an independent cohort. A group of highly shared sequence variants was considered likely to be a technical artifact of the sequencing pipeline. Because counts were too low, some 17 rarely observed V segments, including chromosome 9 orphons, were left out of the earlier analysis of a few hundred of the donors. Immune exposure information for the cohort was limited to CMV serostatus.

The method behind the library was the immunoSEQ multiplex PCR assay. The multiplex PCR relied on a mix of 60 forward primers for TCR Vbeta segments and 13 reverse primers for TCR Jbeta segments. A multiplex PCR assay on genomic DNA amplified the CDR3 region of rearranged TCR beta genes. The Illumina HiSeq System was used to sequence the amplified TCR beta libraries as 87-base-pair reads. The authors processed their data as follows. Across the 500 to 700 repertoires, a later analysis counted approximately 83 million unique TCR beta chains, 9 million to 14 million of which were shared by at least two donors. Raw reads were error-corrected and collapsed into unique sequences by a nearest-neighbor algorithm in which closely related sequences were merged to remove PCR and sequencing errors. To assign V, D and J gene segments, CDR3 sequences were aligned to IMGT reference sequences. For a sequence to be retained, at least a six-nucleotide match to both a V gene segment and a J gene segment was required. Rearrangements were called productive when the CDR3 lacked stop codons and stayed in frame with V and J; all others were non-productive. CDR3 was defined according to IMGT convention as the region running from the second conserved V-encoded cysteine to the conserved J-encoded phenylalanine. The earlier analysis of some 550 of the donors excluded any sequence lacking an unambiguous match to a single V gene segment. In an earlier analysis of several hundred of the donors, V segments were called functional above 56.7% productive rearrangements and were called segregating when the between-donor standard deviation exceeded 5%. A statistical classification framework was built for diagnosing cytomegalovirus status from the catalog of TCR beta chain sequences. In a later analysis, TCR nucleotide sequences were compared against IMGT/GENE-DB human TR gene sequences so that V and J genes could be assigned. The TCRdist pipeline was used in a later analysis to assign CDR3 sequences and most-parsimonious VDJ recombination scenarios. In a later analysis, each TCR beta chain was defined by its CDR3 amino acid sequence together with its V-gene family, and reads without a unique V-gene family were excluded. In a later analysis, some 600 highly shared, low-generation-probability nucleotide sequences were removed to address suspected cross-contamination and a sequencing artifact. For each public chain, a later analysis derived a clonal expansion index from normalized ranks of inferred template counts within each repertoire. In a later analysis, generation probabilities were computed with a VDJ recombination model fitted to out-of-frame rearrangements, and the resulting probabilities were checked against IGoR. In a later analysis, TCR-TCR, TCR-HLA and TCR-CMV co-occurrence was scored with hypergeometric tests, and a repertoire-size bias correction was applied to TCR pairs. A later analysis estimated false discovery rates by permuting HLA or CMV assignments 20 times. In a later analysis, co-occurring TCRs were grouped with DBSCAN, and TCRdist sequence similarity was added when clustering was performed within HLA-allele-positive subsets. For co-occurrence clustering, repertoires with fewer than 30,000 or more than 120,000 public chains were excluded, along with several repertoires with anomalous nucleotide sharing. Imported from immuneACCESS, the table was reduced by TCRdb to in-frame sequences with V and J called. These copies leave out some clones; in studies compared against another copy, an unresolved V gene accounts for under half, and the cause of the remainder is not known. That table furnishes V, J and clone size, whereas the DNA furnished D and trimming. This sample comprises about 200,000 clones, 65% to 80% of them detected only once. 1.5% to 2% of the sample comes from the top ten.

The origin of this receptor is a man in his forties or fifties in good health and CMV-seronegative. Input material: PBMCs.

The CDR3 in this case is CASSYSSGSPNTGELFF. The DNA sequence is TGTGCCAGCAGCTACTCCAGCGGGAGCCCGAACACCGGGGAGCTGTTTTTT. This chain is built from TRBV7-3 and TRBJ2-2; the central 8 bases match TRBD2. From cysteine to phenylalanine, the CDR3 is 17 amino acids long. The only DNA kept is the CDR3, 51 bases in frame from the first base. V ends up 4 bases short and J 0 bases short, with an unmatched junction base count of 7. The germline V gene sets CDR1 to SGHTA and CDR2 to FQGTGA.